Here is one T cell receptor beta chain with its context. The data were obtained in a study of T cell changes during pregnancy in multiple sclerosis. This table comes from immunoSEQ multiplex PCR, and its TCRdb copy is limited to in-frame clones, with some not included. Found here are around 95,000 clones, under 95% of them singletons; the top ten hold about 2.5%. Sequenced here: peripheral blood, sampled after pregnancy. This receptor was identified in a female donor in good health, enrolled as a control in a pregnancy study.

The CDR3 loop reads CASSLEAGGTYEQYF. The DNA of the CDR3 is TGTGCCAGCAGCTTAGAGGCGGGAGGAACCTACGAGCAGTACTTC. V gene TRBV7-2 combines with J gene TRBJ2-7; 8 bases agree with TRBD2. Germline-derived CDR1 and CDR2 are SGHTA and FQGNSA. The CDR3 extends over 15 amino acids. Trimming took 1 base from V and 2 from J; bases not matched to a gene: 4.